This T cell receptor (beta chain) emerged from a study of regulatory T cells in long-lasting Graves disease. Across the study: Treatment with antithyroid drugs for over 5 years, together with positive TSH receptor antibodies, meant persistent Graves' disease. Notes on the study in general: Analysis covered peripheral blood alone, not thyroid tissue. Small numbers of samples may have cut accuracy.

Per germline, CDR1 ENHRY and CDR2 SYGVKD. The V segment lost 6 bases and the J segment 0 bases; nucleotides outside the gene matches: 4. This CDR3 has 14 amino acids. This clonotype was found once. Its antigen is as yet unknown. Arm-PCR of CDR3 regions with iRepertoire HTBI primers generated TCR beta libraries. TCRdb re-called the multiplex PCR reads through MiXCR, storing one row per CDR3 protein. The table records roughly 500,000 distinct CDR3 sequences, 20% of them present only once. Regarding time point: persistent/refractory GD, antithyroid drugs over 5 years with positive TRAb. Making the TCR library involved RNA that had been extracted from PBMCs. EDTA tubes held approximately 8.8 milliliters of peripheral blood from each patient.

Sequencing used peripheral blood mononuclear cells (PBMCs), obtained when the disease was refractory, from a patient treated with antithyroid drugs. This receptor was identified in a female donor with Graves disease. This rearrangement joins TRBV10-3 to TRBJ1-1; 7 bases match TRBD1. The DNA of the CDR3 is TGTGCCATCAGCCCGGGACAGCTGAACACTGAAGCTTTCTTT. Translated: CAISPGQLNTEAFF.